The 24 T cell receptor beta chains below all came from one sample that was sequenced in a study of technical replicates of blood from several donors (dated by TCRdb to the late 2010s). The method behind the library was the immunoSEQ multiplex PCR assay. Entries here come from immuneACCESS through TCRdb and include only in-frame sequences with V and J called. Some clones fail to appear in such tables; in the studies checked, an unresolved V gene covers under half of the shortfall, and the cause of the remainder is unknown. For this sample there are about 89,000 clones; approximately 96% appear just once. The ten top clones hold approximately 0.24% of the sample. Specimen: T cells isolated from PBMCs. These receptors originate from a human donor in good health.

The chain is built from TRBV7-3 and TRBJ2-3; 15 bases are a match to TRBD2. Germline trimming cut 5 bases from V and 4 bases from J; bases unmatched to any gene: 4. The CDR3 spans 16 residues. Germline loops: CDR1 SGHTA, CDR2 FQGTGA. DNA for the CDR3: TGTGCCAGCAGCCCTCGGACTAGCGGGGGGGCAGATACGCAGTATTTT. Translating gives CASSPRTSGGADTQYF. Variable domain in full (rest from reference TRBV7-3 and TRBJ2-3): GAGVSQTPSNKVTEKGKYVELRCDPISGHTALYWYRQSLGQGPEFLIYFQGTGAADDSGLPNDRFFAVRPEGSVSTLKIQRTERGDSAVYLCASSPRTSGGADTQYFGPGTRLTVL.

The CDR3 here is CASRLRSGGANTGELFF. Here the CDR3 DNA reads TGTGCCAGCAGATTGCGCAGCGGGGGAGCGAACACCGGGGAGCTGTTTTTT. The chain carries TRBV7-8 and TRBJ2-2; the match to TRBD2 covers 8 bases. The CDR3 spans 17 residues. From germline, CDR1 is SGHVS and CDR2 FQNEAQ. With 6 bases clipped from V and 0 bases from J, the junction kept 9 bases outside the gene matches.

The gene calls are TRBV15 and TRBJ1-5; 8 positions match TRBD1. Germline-derived CDR1 and CDR2 are LNHNV and YYDKDF (reference sequence). The CDR3 length is 18 residues. V was pared by 0 bases and J by 1 base, with 8 bases of the junction left unmatched. The DNA for the CDR3 is TGTGCCACCAGCAGAGACAATCTACAGGGGGGCAGCAATCAGCCCCAGCATTTT. Protein: CATSRDNLQGGSNQPQHF.

The J gene is TRBJ2-5, the V gene TRBV11-3; tentative D call: TRBD2 (6 bases). Germline CDR1 reads SGHNT; CDR2 reads YENEEA. V was clipped by 5 bases and J by 3 bases, with 16 bases between them. CDR3 length equals 15 residues. CDR3 region: CASSPSEPGEETQYF. The CDR3 nucleotides are TGTGCCAGCAGCCCTAGCGAGCCGGGGGAAGAGACCCAGTACTTC.

The genes are TRBV7-9 and TRBJ2-7, with a possible D match to TRBD2 (5 bases). Germline V gene sequence: CDR1 SEHNR, CDR2 FQNEAQ (reference sequence). V was trimmed by 5 bases and J by 2 bases, leaving 13 bases between them. This CDR3 has 14 amino acids. The CDR3 is CASSPTDGTYEQYF. The CDR3 nucleotides read TGTGCCAGCAGCCCAACTGACGGGACCTACGAGCAGTACTTC. Combining the CDR3 with reference TRBV7-9 and TRBJ2-7 gives the whole variable domain DTGVSQNPRHKITKRGQNVTFRCDPISEHNRLYWYRQTLGQGPEFLTYFQNEAQLEKSRLLSDRFSAERPKGSFSTLEIQRTEQGDSAMYLCASSPTDGTYEQYFGPGTRLTVT.

The chain combines TRBV7-9 with TRBJ1-5; 9 bases are shared with TRBD1. This CDR3 has 19 amino acids. The trim removed 5 bases at V and 0 bases at J, leaving 14 bases unmatched. Germline CDR1 reads SEHNR; CDR2 reads FQNEAQ (reference sequence). This CDR3 reads CASSPTSTGGNPSNQPQHF. The CDR3 DNA reads as TGTGCCAGCAGCCCGACGAGTACAGGGGGCAACCCTAGCAATCAGCCCCAGCATTTT.

The chain is built from TRBV7-8 and TRBJ2-2; 8 bases fit TRBD2. Germline CDR1 reads SGHVS; CDR2 reads FQNEAQ. The junction had 10 bases not matched to a gene; V was cut back by 1 base and J by 6 bases. The CDR3 runs 17 residues. CDR3 in DNA: TGTGCCAGCAGCTTAGAAGGGACTAGGTTTTCTTCCGGGGAGCTGTTTTTT. Translated, it gives CASSLEGTRFSSGELFF.

This clone has a handful of counts. V usage is TRBV28 and J usage is TRBJ2-7, with 7 positions matching TRBD1. V lost 1 base and J lost 7; bases outside the gene matches: 13. This CDR3 has 16 amino acids. Germline V gene sequence: CDR1 MDHEN, CDR2 SYDVKM. The CDR3 DNA reads as TGTGCCAGCAGTTTATACGATGCAAGGGGGCCGGGGGAGCAGTACTTC. This sequence encodes CASSLYDARGPGEQYF.

The V call is TRBV28, the J call TRBJ1-2, with a weak D call TRBD1 (5 bases). This CDR3 comprises 15 residues. V lost 10 bases to trimming and J lost 3 bases, with 21 bases between them. Germline-derived CDR1 and CDR2 are MDHEN and SYDVKM. CDR3 nucleotide sequence: TGTGCCACCCAGACAGCCGCCCTAGAAGACTATGGCTACACCTTC. It codes for CATQTAALEDYGYTF.

The chain combines TRBV19 with TRBJ2-7, with D perhaps matching TRBD2 (5 bases). The germline V and J ends were trimmed by 5 bases and 0 bases, with 11 bases remaining between them. This CDR3 contains 14 residues. CDR1 and CDR2 from the germline V gene are LNHDA and SQIVND (reference sequence). This CDR3 reads CASSPGLASYEQYF. In DNA, the CDR3 is TGTGCCAGTAGTCCTGGCCTAGCCTCCTACGAGCAGTACTTC.

V usage is TRBV6-6 and J usage is TRBJ2-7; TRBD1 matches 12 bases. Trimming cost V 7 bases and J 5 bases; bases outside gene matches: 6. Germline CDR1 reads MNHNY; CDR2 reads SVGAGI (reference sequence). The CDR3 runs to 14 residues. CDR3 sequence: CASTRDRGLHEQYF. The CDR3 nucleotides read TGTGCCAGCACCAGGGACAGGGGGCTGCACGAGCAGTACTTC.

This chain connects TRBV19 to TRBJ2-1; TRBD2 agrees at 13 bases. The junction had 5 bases not matched to a gene; V was cut back by 5 bases and J by 4 bases. Germline CDR1 is LNHDA and CDR2 is SQIVND (reference sequence). This CDR3 spans 16 amino acids. The CDR3 bases are TGTGCCAGTAGTTATGGGACTAGCGGGACGTACAATGAGCAGTTCTTC. This gives the protein CASSYGTSGTYNEQFF.

The V and J genes are TRBV11-2 and TRBJ2-7, with D maybe TRBD2 (5 bases). The CDR3 loop spans 14 amino acids. Germline CDR1 and CDR2: SGHAT and FQNNGV. Trimming took off 7 bases at V and 7 bases at J, with 20 bases between the two ends. The CDR3 spells CASTPHGGYGEQYF. The CDR3 coding sequence is TGTGCCAGCACCCCGCATGGCGGGTACGGGGAGCAGTACTTC.

The chain couples TRBV9 to TRBJ1-1; weak D call: TRBD1 (6 bases). CDR3 length: 14 residues. Germline loops: CDR1 SGDLS, CDR2 YYNGEE. V shed 0 bases and J shed 2 bases, with 8 bases lying between them. The CDR3 is CASSVAGGNTEAFF. Here the CDR3 DNA reads TGTGCCAGCAGCGTAGCGGGGGGCAACACTGAAGCTTTCTTT.

This chain's CDR3 is CASCDSPNYGYTF. CDR3 bases: TGTGCCAGTTGCGATTCCCCTAACTATGGCTACACCTTC. The V and J genes are TRBV19 and TRBJ1-2, with D unclear. This CDR3 has 13 amino acids. Germline V gene data show CDR1 as LNHDA and CDR2 as SQIVND (reference sequence). Deletions cut 8 bases from V and 0 bases from J, with 10 bases between.

The genes are TRBV11-1 and TRBJ2-1, with a weak D call TRBD2 (5 bases). Trimming took 6 bases from V and 6 from J, leaving 12 bases between them. The CDR3 loop spans 13 amino acids. The germline V gene has CDR1 SGHAT and CDR2 FQDESV (reference sequence). CDR3 sequence (DNA): TGTGCCAGCAGTCGTCGGGAAGCCAATGAGCAGTTCTTC. Protein product: CASSRREANEQFF.

The gene calls are TRBV9 and TRBJ1-2; D call uncertain. V shed 0 bases and J shed 1 base, with 7 bases lying between them. CDR3 size: 14 residues. In germline, CDR1 is SGDLS, CDR2 YYNGEE. DNA for the CDR3: TGTGCCAGCAGCGTAGATCGCAGTAACTATGGCTACACCTTC. Its protein product is CASSVDRSNYGYTF. The full variable domain, in which reference TRBV9 and TRBJ1-2 provide the parts outside the CDR3, is DSGVTQTPKHLITATGQRVTLRCSPRSGDLSVYWYQQSLDQGLQFLIQYYNGEERAKGNILERFSAQQFPDLHSELNLSSLELGDSALYFCASSVDRSNYGYTFGSGTRLTVV.

The chain carries TRBV7-9 and TRBJ2-7; no reliable D call. The V gene's germline CDR1 is SEHNR and CDR2 FQNEAQ (reference sequence). The CDR3 is 11 residues long. Trimming pared 2 bases from V and 4 bases from J, leaving 3 bases between. CDR3 in DNA: TGTGCCAGCAGCTTACGTTACGAGCAGTACTTC. This translates into CASSLRYEQYF.

The gene calls are TRBV19 and TRBJ1-3; the D gene is possibly TRBD1 (5 bases). Germline assignment: CDR1 LNHDA and CDR2 SQIVND (reference sequence). CDR3 size: 15 residues. With 2 bases removed from V and 4 bases from J, the gap between germline ends came to 12 bases. The CDR3 DNA is TGTGCCAGTAGTATACGAGACAGTCCCGGAAACACCATATATTTT. As protein: CASSIRDSPGNTIYF.

This chain connects TRBV28 to TRBJ1-3; tentatively, D is TRBD1 (6 bases). The CDR3 covers 17 residues. V was cut by 3 bases and J by 4 bases, with 19 bases left in between. Germline V gene sequence: CDR1 MDHEN, CDR2 SYDVKM. Here the CDR3 reads CASSFPPEQGKGNTIYF. CDR3 bases: TGTGCCAGCAGTTTCCCGCCCGAACAGGGTAAGGGAAACACCATATATTTT.

A few counts support this clone. The chain employs TRBV25-1 and TRBJ1-1; D gene uncertain. The CDR3 contains 13 residues. With 3 bases removed from V and 8 bases from J, the gap between germline ends came to 13 bases. CDR1 MGHDK and CDR2 SYGVNS come from the germline V gene. The CDR3 nucleotides read TGTGCCAGCAGTGAGTTAAACGGTCCCGAAGCTTTCTTT. This codes for CASSELNGPEAFF.

This clone was seen only a few times. This chain uses TRBV19 with TRBJ1-1, with 7 nucleotides matching TRBD1. Germline V gene lookup returns CDR1 LNHDA and CDR2 SQIVND (reference sequence). V trimming: 4 bases; J trimming: 4 bases; junction bases outside the gene matches: 9. The CDR3 has 15 residues. The CDR3 here is CASSTQGRRGTEAFF. In nucleotides, the CDR3 is TGTGCCAGTAGTACACAGGGGCGCCGGGGCACTGAAGCTTTCTTT. Together with reference TRBV19 and TRBJ1-1, the CDR3 gives the full variable domain: DGGITQSPKYLFRKEGQNVTLSCEQNLNHDAMYWYRQDPGQGLRLIYYSQIVNDFQKGDIAEGYSVSREKKESFPLTVTSAQKNPTAFYLCASSTQGRRGTEAFFGQGTRLTVV.

This clone was picked up one time. The rearrangement links TRBV18 to TRBJ2-2; TRBD1 matches 9 bases. The CDR3 is 17 amino acids. Germline assignment: CDR1 KGHSH and CDR2 LQKENI. V lost 3 bases and J lost 4; bases outside the gene matches: 9. CDR3 loop: CASSPPGTGYSTGELFF. DNA for the CDR3: TGTGCCAGCTCACCCCCCGGGACAGGGTATTCCACCGGGGAGCTGTTTTTT.

The rearrangement joins TRBV5-4 to TRBJ2-5, with D possibly TRBD2 on 5 matching bases. This CDR3 has 13 residues. The V gene's germline CDR1 is SGHNT and CDR2 YYREEE (reference sequence). V gave up 5 bases and J gave up 5 bases, with 13 bases separating them. CDR3 sequence reads: CASSSPGEETQYF. CDR3 in DNA: TGTGCCAGCAGTTCCCCCGGGGAGGAGACCCAGTACTTC. Full variable domain (remainder filled in from reference TRBV5-4 and TRBJ2-5): ETGVTQSPTHLIKTRGQQVTLRCSSQSGHNTVSWYQQALGQGPQFIFQYYREEENGRGNFPPRFSGLQFPNYSSELNVNALELDDSALYLCASSSPGEETQYFGPGTRLLVL.